The TCR beta chain described here comes from a study of blood T cells in healthy people across ages. It was with a sample-barcoded 5' primer and a J-beta primer mix that a second PCR of roughly 7 to 11 cycles was run. TCRdb fed the 5' RACE reads into MiXCR, producing one record per CDR3 protein. This table holds 550,000 to 650,000 distinct CDR3 sequences, roughly a quarter found once. Trimming took 5 bases from V and 0 from J, leaving 8 bases between them. CDR1 MNHEY and CDR2 SVGEGT come from the germline V gene. The CDR3 totals 15 residues. The sample was also linked to a second study, of T cells of mothers and their children. That study reports: Unrelated mother-child pairs always had slightly, but never significantly, lower normalized overlap than related pairs.

The rearrangement uses TRBV6-2 or TRBV6-3 and TRBJ2-6; D remains unclear. The clonotype was recovered from a boy between 2 and 10 years old in good health. Sequenced input: blood. CDR3 in amino acids: CASSKQSSGANVLTF. The CDR3 bases are TGTGCCAGCAGTAAACAGAGCTCTGGGGCCAACGTCCTGACTTTC.